Listed below are T cell receptor beta chains from one sample, sequenced in a study of blood T cell repertoires in COVID-19. The data were produced by immunoSEQ multiplex PCR, yet TCRdb's version contains in-frame clones alone and is incomplete. The sample gives about 330,000 clones, around 87% of which show up once; 3.5% to 4% is in the top ten. Sequencing input: peripheral blood. These receptors originate from a woman aged 45-60 years with active or convalescent COVID-19. Each CDR3 is given with its conserved first and last residue. A D gene is named only where the DNA matches it firmly. Not every row has a clone size; where given, it reads once, few, many or a size class.

>TRBD1|TRBJ1-1|.|TRBV5-1
CASSLGQGAGTEAFF
TGCGCCAGCAGCCTAGGACAGGGGGCAGGAACTGAAGCTTTCTTT
>TRBD1|TRBJ1-1|.|TRBV7-9
CASSPSTGMNTEAFF
TGTGCCAGCAGCCCGTCGACAGGGATGAACACTGAAGCTTTCTTT
>.|TRBJ2-7|once|TRBV28
CASSFRGPIYEQYF
TGTGCCAGCAGTTTCAGGGGACCGATCTACGAGCAGTACTTC
>.|TRBJ1-1|.|TRBV3-1/TRBV3-2
CASSQTGNTEAFF
TGTGCCAGCAGCCAGACAGGGAACACTGAAGCTTTCTTT
>.|TRBJ1-1|.|TRBV19
CASSVSMNTEAFF
TGTGCCAGTAGTGTGTCAATGAACACTGAAGCTTTCTTT
>TRBD1|TRBJ1-1|.|TRBV11-2
CASSSDRVNTEAFF
TGTGCCAGCAGCTCCGACAGGGTGAACACTGAAGCTTTCTTT
>.|TRBJ1-1|.|TRBV20-1
CSAGMSEAFF
TGCAGTGCCGGGATGTCTGAAGCTTTCTTT
>.|TRBJ1-3|.|TRBV6-6
CASTRDLSGNTIYF
TGTGCCAGCACCCGGGATCTCTCTGGAAACACCATATATTTT
>TRBD1|TRBJ2-2|.|TRBV9
CASRLGTENTGELFF
TGTGCCAGCAGACTGGGGACAGAGAACACCGGGGAGCTGTTTTTT
>TRBD1|TRBJ1-6|.|TRBV7-2
CASNLQGALYNSPLHF
TGTGCCAGCAATTTACAGGGGGCCCTTTATAATTCACCCCTCCACTTT
>TRBD1|TRBJ2-2|.|TRBV19
CASSKEGGKVGELFF
TGTGCCAGTAGTAAGGAAGGGGGCAAAGTCGGGGAGCTGTTTTTT
>.|TRBJ2-1|once|TRBV9
CASSAIPRGNEQFF
TGTGCCAGCAGCGCTATCCCCCGGGGGAATGAGCAGTTCTTC
>TRBD1|TRBJ1-4|.|TRBV6-4
CASSDTRDRGNEKLFF
TGTGCCAGCAGTGACACCCGGGACAGGGGGAATGAAAAACTGTTTTTT
>.|TRBJ2-3|.|TRBV7-8
CASSLGGGADTQYF
TGTGCCAGCAGCTTAGGGGGCGGTGCAGATACGCAGTATTTT
>TRBD1|TRBJ2-2|.|TRBV6-5
CASSYYGTGTGELFF
TGTGCCAGCAGTTACTATGGGACAGGGACCGGGGAGCTGTTTTTT
>TRBD1|TRBJ2-3|few|TRBV9
CASSTRTGRSSDTQYF
TGTGCCAGCAGCACAAGGACAGGGAGGTCATCGGATACGCAGTATTTT
>.|TRBJ2-5|.|TRBV7-2
CASSLSPLRTQYF
TGTGCCAGCAGCTTAAGCCCTTTGAGGACCCAGTACTTC